This T cell receptor (beta chain) was identified during a study of blood T cell repertoires in COVID-19. TCRdb keeps only in-frame clones here, not all; method: immunoSEQ multiplex PCR. This table holds 95,000 or so clones, over 75% found once. The V and J ends lost 1 base and 4 bases, in that order; junction bases with no gene match: 14. Per germline, CDR1 LGHNT and CDR2 FRNRAP. CDR3 size: 19 residues. The TCR comes from a human donor in a cohort sampled during active COVID-19. The chain employs TRBV12-5 and TRBJ1-5; 9 bases agree with TRBD1. Specimen: peripheral blood. The CDR3 loop is CASGLDTGGGGMKNQPQHF. CDR3 sequence (DNA): TGTGCTAGTGGTTTGGATACAGGGGGCGGTGGTATGAAAAATCAGCCCCAGCATTTT.